Listed here is a single T cell receptor beta chain. This entry is derived from a study of control samples from healthy donors and cancer patients. The method was immunoSEQ multiplex PCR; TCRdb's version includes in-frame clones alone and lacks a portion of them. This table has about 150,000 clones, 93% appearing once. This CDR3 has 17 residues. Trimming cost V 2 bases and J 4 bases, with 20 bases left between them. Germline lookup yields CDR1 LGHDT and CDR2 YNNKEL (reference sequence). The sample taken for sequencing was blood. V is TRBV3-1 (or the pseudogene TRBV3-2) and J is TRBJ2-5, with D perhaps being TRBD1 or TRBD2 (5 bases each). The receptor's source is a middle-aged man in good health. CDR3 sequence: CASSQSLGTLGGETQYF. CDR3 sequence (DNA): TGTGCCAGCAGCCAATCCCTCGGTACCCTTGGGGGAGAGACCCAGTACTTC.